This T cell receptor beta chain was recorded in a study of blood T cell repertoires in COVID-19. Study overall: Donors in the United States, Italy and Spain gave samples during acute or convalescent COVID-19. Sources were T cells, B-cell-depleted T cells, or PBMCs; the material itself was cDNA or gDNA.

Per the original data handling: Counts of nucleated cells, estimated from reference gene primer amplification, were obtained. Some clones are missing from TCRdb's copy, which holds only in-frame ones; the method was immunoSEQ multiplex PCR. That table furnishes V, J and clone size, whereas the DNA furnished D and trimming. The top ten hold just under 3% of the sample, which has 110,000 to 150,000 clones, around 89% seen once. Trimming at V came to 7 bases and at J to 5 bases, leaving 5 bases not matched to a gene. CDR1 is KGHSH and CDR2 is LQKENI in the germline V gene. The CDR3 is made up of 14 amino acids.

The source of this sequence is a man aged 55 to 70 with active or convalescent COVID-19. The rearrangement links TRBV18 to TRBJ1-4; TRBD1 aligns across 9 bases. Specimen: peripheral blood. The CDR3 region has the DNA TGTGCCAGCTTAAGCGGACAGGGGAATGAAAAACTGTTTTTT. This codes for CASLSGQGNEKLFF.